Following are 22 T cell receptor beta chains from one sample sequenced in a study of blood T cell repertoires in COVID-19. Sequencing used immunoSEQ multiplex PCR; TCRdb keeps in-frame clones, though not all of them. The sample has around 80,000 clones, approximately 90% seen once. Sequences were obtained from peripheral blood. The receptors were sampled from a woman older than 75 with acute or convalescent COVID-19.

The chain links TRBV7-7 to TRBJ2-1; 12 bases fit TRBD2. The CDR3 length is 15 residues. Germline-derived CDR1 and CDR2 are SSHAT and FNYEAQ (reference sequence). The V and J ends lost 10 bases and 6 bases, in that order; junction bases with no gene match: 10. The CDR3 loop is CATSLAGGPSNEQFF. The CDR3 DNA sequence: TGTGCCACCTCTCTAGCGGGGGGGCCAAGCAATGAGCAGTTCTTC.

The J gene is TRBJ2-5, the V gene TRBV9; TRBD2 matches at 7 bases. The CDR3 loop spans 14 amino acids. In germline, CDR1 is SGDLS, CDR2 YYNGEE. The ends lost 6 bases at V and 4 bases at J; junction bases unmatched: 9. The CDR3 nucleotides read TGTGCCAGCAATAAAGGGAGGGCCGGAGAGACCCAGTACTTC. It specifies CASNKGRAGETQYF.

This chain links TRBV20-1 with TRBJ1-2; unclear D gene. The V gene's germline CDR1 is DFQATT and CDR2 SNEGSKA (reference sequence). This CDR3 has 10 residues. Trimming cost V 6 bases and J 5 bases, with 7 bases left between them. This chain's CDR3 is CSANGYGYTF. The CDR3 DNA is TGCAGTGCGAACGGGTATGGCTACACCTTC.

The CDR3 sequence: CASSLRDLETQYF. The CDR3 DNA follows: TGTGCCAGCAGCTTGCGGGATTTGGAGACCCAGTACTTC. The V and J genes are TRBV5-6 and TRBJ2-5; tentatively, D is TRBD2 (5 bases). Between the trimmed V and J ends, which lost 1 base and 5 bases, there was a span of 9 bases. Germline V gene sequence: CDR1 SGHDT, CDR2 YYEEEE. CDR3 length equals 13 residues.

The gene calls are TRBV5-1 and TRBJ1-2, with 8 nucleotides matching TRBD1. Germline CDR1 SGHRS, CDR2 YFSETQ. V shed 3 bases, J shed 4 bases, and the junction held 2 bases outside the gene matches. This CDR3 contains 13 residues. CDR3 sequence: CASSSQGGYGYTF. The CDR3 DNA is TGCGCCAGCAGCTCACAGGGGGGCTATGGCTACACCTTC.

The genes are TRBV6-6 and TRBJ1-2, with D tentatively TRBD1 (6 bases). The CDR3 runs to 13 residues. Germline V gene data show CDR1 as MNHNY and CDR2 as SVGAGI (reference sequence). V was shortened by 6 bases and J by 6 bases, with 14 bases between the two germline ends. CDR3 in amino acids: CASRQTGKNGYTF. The CDR3 bases are TGTGCCAGCAGACAAACAGGGAAGAATGGCTACACCTTC.

The chain employs TRBV7-2 and TRBJ2-3; D perhaps matches TRBD2 (7 bases). Germline V gives CDR1 SGHTA, CDR2 FQGNSA. The CDR3 runs 16 residues. With 5 bases removed from V and 3 bases from J, the gap between germline ends came to 18 bases. The CDR3 reads CASSLRGGGSTDTQYF. CDR3 nucleotides: TGTGCCAGCAGCCTCCGAGGGGGGGGTAGTACAGATACGCAGTATTTT.

The DNA for the CDR3 is TGTGCCAGCAGGCCGGGGACAGGTTACAATCAGCCCCAGCATTTT. Amino acid sequence: CASRPGTGYNQPQHF. The chain carries TRBV7-2 and TRBJ1-5; TRBD1 agrees at 8 bases. J lost 3 bases, V lost 6 bases, and 7 bases had no gene match. In germline, CDR1 is SGHTA, CDR2 FQGNSA. The CDR3 loop spans 15 amino acids.

This chain connects TRBV12-3 or TRBV12-4 to TRBJ1-1; the D is unclear. This CDR3 region has 11 residues. V gave up 8 bases and J gave up 6 bases, with 10 bases separating them. In nucleotides, the CDR3 is TGTGCCAGCGGGAGGGTAGCTGAAGCTTTCTTT. This sequence encodes CASGRVAEAFF.

The chain combines TRBV6-5 with TRBJ2-7, with unresolved D. The germline CDR1 and CDR2 sequences are MNHEY and SVGAGI. The CDR3 totals 14 residues. V was cut by 2 bases and J by 3 bases, with 11 bases left in between. The CDR3 DNA follows: TGTGCCAGCAGTTACGGTCGCGGCAGCTACGAGCAGTACTTC. Translating it yields CASSYGRGSYEQYF.

The genes are TRBV28 and TRBJ1-6; 8 nucleotides align to TRBD1. The V gene's germline CDR1 is MDHEN and CDR2 SYDVKM. Trimming took 5 bases from V and 6 from J; bases not matched to a gene: 12. This CDR3 spans 17 amino acids. CDR3 nucleotides: TGTGCCAGCAGTCCCCCCGGACAGGGCGGGTTTAATTCACCCCTCCACTTT. As protein: CASSPPGQGGFNSPLHF.

As to this clone: Within the sample, other DNA sequences also encode this same CDR3. The chain uses TRBV9 and TRBJ2-7, with a tentative D call TRBD1 (6 bases). The V and J ends lost 0 bases and 4 bases respectively, with 11 bases between them. The CDR3 runs to 14 residues. CDR1 is SGDLS, CDR2 YYNGEE, per germline. CDR3 in DNA: TGTGCCAGCAGCGTAGGTACAGGGCCGTACGAGCAGTACTTC. It codes for CASSVGTGPYEQYF.

V is TRBV4-1 and J is TRBJ1-4; 10 bases are shared with TRBD1. After removal of 0 bases from V and 7 bases from J, the junction contained 2 bases not matched to a gene. The length of the CDR3 is 15 residues. Germline CDR1 is MGHRA and CDR2 is YSYEKL. CDR3 protein: CASSQEDRGSEKLFF. The CDR3 DNA sequence: TGCGCCAGCAGCCAAGAGGACAGGGGGAGTGAAAAACTGTTTTTT.

The chain is built from TRBV6-5 and TRBJ2-7, with D perhaps matching TRBD1 (5 bases). This CDR3 spans 13 amino acids. Germline assignment: CDR1 MNHEY and CDR2 SVGAGI. Deletions cut 2 bases from V and 4 bases from J, with 9 bases between. The CDR3 here is CASSYVGPYEQYF. The CDR3 DNA sequence: TGTGCCAGCAGTTACGTGGGGCCTTACGAGCAGTACTTC.

This chain links TRBV4-1 with TRBJ1-1, with 8 positions matching TRBD1. Germline V gene lookup returns CDR1 MGHRA and CDR2 YSYEKL. V shed 1 base, J shed 1 base, and the junction held 5 bases outside the gene matches. CDR3 length: 16 residues. CDR3 loop: CASSQGQGIRNTEAFF. DNA for the CDR3: TGCGCCAGCAGCCAAGGACAGGGGATCCGGAACACTGAAGCTTTCTTT.

This chain connects TRBV5-1 to TRBJ2-5; possible D gene TRBD2, 6 bases. Germline-derived CDR1 and CDR2 are SGHRS and YFSETQ. This CDR3 region has 13 residues. V lost 3 bases, J lost 4 bases, and 10 bases lay in between. The CDR3 sequence is CASSWAGGETQYF. CDR3 coding DNA: TGCGCCAGCAGCTGGGCCGGGGGAGAGACCCAGTACTTC.

The chain uses TRBV4-2 and TRBJ1-6, with D possibly being TRBD1 (5 bases). Germline V CDR1 and CDR2: LGHNA, YNFKEQ. Trimming shortened V by 1 base and J by 2 bases, and 18 bases separated the two germline ends. The CDR3 length is 19 residues. CDR3 nucleotides: TGTGCCAGCAGCCAAGCTAGACCCCGGCAAGGGGCCTATAATTCACCCCTCCACTTT. Translation gives CASSQARPRQGAYNSPLHF.

The chain couples TRBV7-2 to TRBJ1-6; maybe TRBD1 (5 bases). Trimming shortened V by 2 bases and J by 7 bases, and 18 bases separated the two germline ends. Looked up from germline, CDR1 is SGHTA and CDR2 is FQGNSA. The CDR3 is made up of 17 amino acids. CDR3 in amino acids: CASSLRGGRALNSPLHF. The CDR3 coding sequence is TGTGCCAGCAGCTTAAGGGGCGGACGGGCGTTAAATTCACCCCTCCACTTT.

This sequence joins TRBV20-1 and TRBJ2-5; D call uncertain. The CDR3 has 13 residues. Germline loops: CDR1 DFQATT, CDR2 SNEGSKA (reference sequence). V was trimmed by 3 bases and J by 9 bases, leaving 17 bases between them. In DNA, the CDR3 is TGCAGTGCTAGTAGTGAACCCGGCGGAGCCCAGTACTTC. This encodes CSASSEPGGAQYF.

The chain combines TRBV3-1 (or the pseudogene TRBV3-2) with TRBJ2-1, with D unclear. CDR1 is LGHDT, CDR2 YNNKEL, per germline (reference sequence). The V and J ends lost 0 bases and 10 bases respectively, with 7 bases between them. This CDR3 spans 12 amino acids. As DNA, the CDR3 is TGTGCCAGCAGCCAAGAGCGGCTAGAGCAGTTCTTC. Amino acid sequence: CASSQERLEQFF.

The V gene is TRBV7-8, the J gene TRBJ2-7; TRBD1 aligns across 7 bases. With 4 bases clipped from V and 5 bases from J, the junction kept 8 bases outside the gene matches. This CDR3 comprises 14 residues. Germline CDR1 is SGHVS and CDR2 is FQNEAQ. The CDR3 DNA sequence: TGTGCCAGCAGCTCACCGTCGACAGGGAACGAGCAGTACTTC. This translates into CASSSPSTGNEQYF. The variable domain in full, with the rest retrieved from reference TRBV7-8 and TRBJ2-7, is GAGVSQSPRYKVAKRGQDVALRCDPISGHVSLFWYQQALGQGPEFLTYFQNEAQLDKSGLPSDRFFAERPEGSVSTLKIQRTQQEDSAVYLCASSSPSTGNEQYFGPGTRLTVT.

The CDR3 sequence is CATSDAGQGLNYGYTF. Written as DNA, the CDR3 is TGTGCCACCAGTGATGCGGGACAGGGATTGAACTATGGCTACACCTTC. V gene TRBV24-1 combines with J gene TRBJ1-2, with 9 bases that match TRBD1. The trim removed 3 bases at V and 2 bases at J, leaving 6 bases unmatched. The CDR3 runs 16 residues. Germline CDR1 is KGHDR and CDR2 is SFDVKD.